This TCR beta chain is drawn from a study of blood T cell repertoires in COVID-19. Study-level information: Researchers got acute and convalescent COVID-19 samples from the United States, Italy and Spain. Sample material is recorded as cDNA or gDNA derived from T cells, B-cell-depleted T cells, or PBMCs.

Per the study methods: Amplification with reference gene primers provided the estimates of nucleated cell counts. TCRdb keeps only in-frame clones here, not all; method: immunoSEQ multiplex PCR. V, J and clone size derive from that table, while D and trimming were established from the DNA sequence. The table lists around 250,000 clones, around 83% of them singletons, with around 3.4% in the top ten. Sequencing was carried out using peripheral blood. The TCR comes from a young woman with acute or convalescent COVID-19.

The CDR3 sequence: CASNALAGEPGELFF. In nucleotides, the CDR3 is TGTGCCAGCAACGCCTTAGCGGGAGAGCCCGGGGAGCTGTTTTTT. This rearrangement joins TRBV7-9 to TRBJ2-2, with 9 bases aligning to TRBD2. The V and J ends lost 7 bases and 6 bases, in that order; junction bases with no gene match: 9. CDR1 and CDR2 from the germline V gene are SEHNR and FQNEAQ (reference sequence). This CDR3 is built from 15 residues.